These 25 T cell receptor beta chains were all obtained from the same sample, sequenced in a study of post-analysis software for immune sequencing data. Libraries were made from TCR beta cDNA, and they carried unique molecular identifiers. TCRdb analysed the PCR reads with MiXCR anew, one entry per CDR3 protein. Of hundreds of thousands of distinct CDR3 sequences listed, 55% to 60% were seen once; the top ten hold roughly 10%. Broader study findings: Included in a set of roughly five TRBV segments more frequent in patients than controls were TRBV5-6, TRBV5-1 and TRBV20-1.

No antigens are known for them. The sample consisted of blood. Receptors were obtained from a girl aged 2 to 10 with multiple sclerosis.

The chain has TRBV27 and TRBJ1-2; 7 bases align to TRBD1. The CDR3 has 15 residues. Germline lookup yields CDR1 MNHEY and CDR2 SMNVEV (reference sequence). V shed 0 bases, J shed 6 bases, and the junction held 7 bases outside the gene matches. The CDR3: CASSLSAPGGNGYTF. The CDR3 coding sequence is TGTGCCAGCAGTTTATCGGCCCCAGGGGGGAATGGCTACACCTTC.

With regard to this clonotype: A much bigger clone sits one base away, suggesting this may be a read error. The chain employs TRBV27 and TRBJ2-1; D is undetermined. The CDR3 spans 12 residues. Germline-derived CDR1 and CDR2 are MNHEY and SMNVEV (reference sequence). CDR3 loop: CTSSLLGNEQFF. The CDR3 nucleotides are TGTACCAGCAGTTTATTGGGCAATGAGCAGTTCTTC.

The chain joins TRBV7-2 to TRBJ2-1, with D perhaps matching TRBD1 (6 bases). Germline lookup yields CDR1 SGHTA and CDR2 FQGNSA. There are 13 residues in the CDR3. The ends were cut back, 5 bases at V and 8 bases at J, with 13 bases in the middle. The CDR3 protein is CASSQIAGDEQFF. The DNA for the CDR3 is TGTGCCAGCAGCCAGATCGCAGGGGATGAGCAGTTCTTC. Full variable domain (remainder filled in from reference TRBV7-2 and TRBJ2-1): GAGVSQSPSNKVTEKGKDVELRCDPISGHTALYWYRQSLGQGLEFLIYFQGNSAPDKSGLPSDRFSAERTGGSVSTLTIQRTQQEDSAVYLCASSQIAGDEQFFGPGTRLTVL.

CDR3 region: CSARVLGSETQYF. CDR3 in DNA: TGCAGTGCTAGAGTGTTGGGGTCGGAGACCCAGTACTTC. This rearrangement joins TRBV20-1 to TRBJ2-5; D unresolved. This CDR3 has 13 residues. The V and J ends lost 1 base and 5 bases respectively, with 11 bases between them. Germline CDR1 and CDR2: DFQATT and SNEGSKA (reference sequence).

The rearrangement uses TRBV6-6 and TRBJ2-3, with D unclear. Germline V lookup: CDR1 MNHNY, CDR2 SVGAGI (reference sequence). The CDR3 runs 11 residues. V lost 3 bases, J lost 7 bases, and 5 bases lay in between. The CDR3: CASSYGHTQYF. DNA of the CDR3: TGTGCCAGCAGTTATGGCCATACGCAGTATTTT.

This clonotype was counted between two and nine times. The chain carries TRBV4-1 and TRBJ1-1, with a tentative D call TRBD1 (6 bases). V lost 4 bases, J lost 1 base, and 22 bases lay in between. CDR1 MGHRA and CDR2 YSYEKL come from the germline V gene. This CDR3 contains 18 residues. In DNA, the CDR3 is TGCGCCAGCAGCCGACGCCGGGACACCCAAAACCCGAACACTGAAGCTTTCTTT. Its translation: CASSRRRDTQNPNTEAFF.

This clonotype was picked up a small number of times. The gene calls are TRBV7-2 and TRBJ2-7; no clear D gene. The CDR3 spans 12 residues. V lost 5 bases to trimming and J lost 4 bases, with 9 bases between them. CDR1 is SGHTA, CDR2 FQGNSA, per germline. The CDR3 DNA reads TGTGCCAGCAGCGAGCCGACTTACGAGCAGTACTTC. Amino acids: CASSEPTYEQYF.

This chain joins TRBV4-3 and TRBJ2-3; 10 bases agree with TRBD2. J was trimmed by 3 bases and V by 1 base; bases with no gene match: 10. The CDR3 totals 18 residues. CDR1 and CDR2 (germline): LGHNA, YSLEER. The CDR3 here is CASSQGSGLAILTDTQYF. The CDR3 DNA follows: TGCGCCAGCAGCCAAGGCTCGGGACTAGCGATTCTAACAGATACGCAGTATTTT.

The CDR3: CASSLRGSSSYEQYF. CDR3 DNA sequence: TGTGCCAGCAGTTTAAGGGGCTCGAGCTCCTACGAGCAGTACTTC. This chain connects TRBV27 to TRBJ2-7; D might be TRBD1 (5 bases). CDR1 is MNHEY, CDR2 SMNVEV, per germline (reference sequence). This CDR3 comprises 15 residues. Trimming shortened V by 2 bases and J by 0 bases, and 11 bases separated the two germline ends.

The chain carries TRBV5-6 and TRBJ2-3; 7 positions match TRBD1. Per germline, CDR1 SGHDT and CDR2 YYEEEE. Trimming cost V 4 bases and J 2 bases; bases outside gene matches: 7. This CDR3 is 15 amino acids long. CDR3 protein: CASSDGDRVTDTQYF. The CDR3 DNA sequence: TGTGCCAGCAGCGACGGGGACAGAGTCACAGATACGCAGTATTTT.

This clonotype has just one count. The chain joins TRBV7-9 to TRBJ2-5, with a possible D match to TRBD2 (6 bases). Gene TRBJ2-7 matches the end of the DNA better, so the J call may be wrong. Germline values: CDR1 SEHNR, CDR2 FQNEAQ (reference sequence). This CDR3 is 14 amino acids long. In DNA form, the CDR3 reads TGTGCCAGCAGCTCTCGGGACTGGGGGTACGAGCAGTACTTC. Its protein is CASSSRDWGYEQYF.

This clonotype has just one count. The gene calls are TRBV4-3 and TRBJ1-1; TRBD1 agrees at 7 bases. The J segment lost 8 bases and the V segment lost 0 bases, leaving 3 bases of the junction unmatched. Germline assignment: CDR1 LGHNA and CDR2 YSLEER. The CDR3 covers 13 residues. DNA of the CDR3: TGCGCCAGCAGCCAAGACCCAGGGGGGGAAGCTTTCTTT. Protein product: CASSQDPGGEAFF.

This chain joins TRBV7-2 and TRBJ2-1; 12 bases match TRBD2. The germline CDR1 and CDR2 sequences are SGHTA and FQGNSA. This CDR3 is built from 17 residues. Unmatched junction bases numbered 13, after V lost 5 bases and J lost 8 bases. The CDR3 is CASSPHRLAGVRDEQFF. The CDR3 DNA follows: TGTGCCAGCAGCCCTCATCGACTAGCGGGAGTTAGGGATGAGCAGTTCTTC.

The CDR3 protein is CSASGLGSYNEQFF. CDR3 DNA sequence: TGCAGTGCCTCCGGACTAGGTTCCTACAATGAGCAGTTCTTC. This rearrangement joins TRBV20-1 to TRBJ2-1; 7 nucleotides match TRBD2. This CDR3 spans 14 amino acids. Germline V lookup: CDR1 DFQATT, CDR2 SNEGSKA (reference sequence). Germline trimming cut 6 bases from V and 1 base from J; bases unmatched to any gene: 6.

This clonotype was recorded once. The chain employs TRBV5-1 and TRBJ2-1; 12 nucleotides align to TRBD2. The germline CDR1 and CDR2 sequences are SGHRS and YFSETQ. The V gene end was trimmed by 0 bases and the J gene end by 9 bases; junction bases not matched to a gene: 7. This CDR3 has 16 amino acids. The CDR3 loop is CASSLGLAGGPGEQFF. The DNA for the CDR3 is TGCGCCAGCAGCTTGGGGCTAGCGGGGGGGCCTGGTGAGCAGTTCTTC.

The rearrangement joins TRBV29-1 to TRBJ1-1; no clear D gene. CDR1 and CDR2 from the germline V gene are SQVTM and ANQGSEA. With 7 bases removed from V and 1 base from J, the gap between germline ends came to 10 bases. CDR3 length: 12 residues. CDR3 DNA sequence: TGCAGCGCTGGACCGGGGAACACTGAAGCTTTCTTT. As protein: CSAGPGNTEAFF. The full variable domain, completed using reference TRBV29-1 and TRBJ1-1, is SAVISQKPSRDICQRGTSLTIQCQVDSQVTMMFWYRQQPGQSLTLIATANQGSEATYESGFVIDKFPISRPNLTFSTLTVSNMSPEDSSIYLCSAGPGNTEAFFGQGTRLTVV.

This clonotype occurred a few times. This chain joins TRBV4-2 and TRBJ1-2, with unresolved D. The CDR3 length is 11 residues. In germline, CDR1 is LGHNA, CDR2 YNFKEQ. V lost 0 bases and J lost 7, with 3 bases in between. The CDR3: CASSQESGYTF. CDR3 nucleotide sequence: TGTGCCAGCAGCCAAGAAAGTGGCTACACCTTC.

The chain couples TRBV2 to TRBJ2-3; D gene unclear. The CDR3 runs 11 residues. V dropped 6 bases and J dropped 6 bases, with 7 bases sitting between them. Germline V gene data show CDR1 as SNHLY and CDR2 as FYNNEI. The CDR3 protein is CASRGMDTQYF. Written as DNA, the CDR3 is TGTGCCAGCAGAGGAATGGATACGCAGTATTTT.

The J gene is TRBJ2-3, the V gene TRBV18; no firm D call. V was clipped by 2 bases and J by 5 bases, with 11 bases between them. CDR1 is KGHSH, CDR2 LQKENI, per germline. The CDR3 extends over 14 amino acids. The chain's CDR3 is CASSPATGRDTQYF. The CDR3 DNA reads TGTGCCAGCTCACCAGCGACGGGTAGAGATACGCAGTATTTT.

This clonotype was seen just once. The CDR3 nucleotides are TGTGCCAGCAGCCACGGGACCGTCTACGAGCAGTACTTC. Encoded protein: CASSHGTVYEQYF. This rearrangement joins TRBV6-5 to TRBJ2-7, with D perhaps being TRBD1 or TRBD2 (5 bases each). This CDR3 contains 13 residues. V was clipped by 6 bases and J by 3 bases, with 12 bases between them. Germline V gives CDR1 MNHEY, CDR2 SVGAGI.

The chain recombines TRBV7-9 with TRBJ2-5, with D possibly being TRBD1 (6 bases). Germline-derived CDR1 and CDR2 are SEHNR and FQNEAQ (reference sequence). The CDR3 runs to 17 residues. V gave up 5 bases and J gave up 5 bases, with 24 bases separating them. The CDR3 loop reads CASSPLGAHPVEETQYF. DNA for the CDR3: TGTGCCAGCAGCCCCTTGGGGGCCCACCCAGTGGAGGAGACCCAGTACTTC.

This clonotype was seen a handful of times. V is TRBV29-1 and J is TRBJ2-3; 10 bases match TRBD2. Per the germline V gene, CDR1 is SQVTM and CDR2 is ANQGSEA. After removal of 7 bases from V and 5 bases from J, the junction contained 9 bases not matched to a gene. This CDR3 contains 14 residues. The CDR3 DNA sequence: TGCAGCGACCCCCTAGCGGGGGTGGGAGATACGCAGTATTTT. This gives the protein CSDPLAGVGDTQYF.

The rearrangement links TRBV20-1 to TRBJ2-1, with TRBD2 matching 12 bases. CDR3 length: 14 amino acids. V lost 5 bases, J lost 9 bases, and 8 bases stayed unmatched. The V gene's germline CDR1 is DFQATT and CDR2 SNEGSKA (reference sequence). The CDR3 reads CSARTSGVRSEQFF. The CDR3 DNA sequence: TGCAGTGCTCGGACTAGCGGGGTTAGAAGTGAGCAGTTCTTC.

The chain joins TRBV5-1 to TRBJ2-7; the D is unclear. The V gene's germline CDR1 is SGHRS and CDR2 YFSETQ. The CDR3 length is 15 residues. V was clipped by 4 bases and J by 0 bases, with 14 bases between them. The CDR3 nucleotides are TGCGCCAGCAGCCCCCGAGCAGGAAGCTCCTACGAGCAGTACTTC. Protein sequence: CASSPRAGSSYEQYF.

V is TRBV5-1 and J is TRBJ2-1, with 9 bases fitting TRBD2. CDR1 SGHRS and CDR2 YFSETQ come from the germline V gene. V lost 3 bases and J lost 8; bases outside the gene matches: 9. This CDR3 is built from 15 residues. In DNA form, the CDR3 reads TGCGCCAGCAGCTCGACTAGCGGCAGAGCGTATGAGCAGTTCTTC. Translated, it gives CASSSTSGRAYEQFF.